This T cell receptor (beta chain) was obtained from a study of blood T cell repertoires in COVID-19. For the study at large: From T cells, B-cell-depleted T cells, or PBMCs came the material, which was cDNA or gDNA.

Trimming pared 2 bases from V and 1 base from J, leaving 11 bases between. CDR1 and CDR2 (germline): LNHNV, YYDKDF (reference sequence). The CDR3 is made up of 15 amino acids. Per the study methods: For nucleated cells, counts were estimated from reference gene primer amplification. The assay was immunoSEQ multiplex PCR, and TCRdb's table has in-frame clones only and misses some. V and J calls and clone size are those listed in that table; D and trimming were worked out from the DNA. The sample has 100,000 to 120,000 clones, 80% to 90% seen once; the top ten hold about 4.5%. The chain carries TRBV15 and TRBJ1-1; maybe TRBD1 (6 bases). The specimen sequenced was peripheral blood. This receptor was identified in a woman aged 45-65 years with acute or convalescent COVID-19. The CDR3 coding sequence is TGTGCCACCAGCAGACCAGGGGTAAGGAACACTGAAGCTTTCTTT. Its protein product is CATSRPGVRNTEAFF.